The 20 T cell receptor beta chains below come from one sample, sequenced in a study of blood T cells in healthy people across ages (dated by TCRdb to about 2015). Library method: 5' RACE. The data were produced on an Illumina HiSeq 2500. A second PCR of about 6 to 11 cycles was performed with a sample-barcoded 5' primer and a J-beta primer mix. The raw public reads went through TCRdb reprocessing: fastp at Q25, MiXCR clone calling, in-frame beta chains kept. Every CDR3 protein is listed once, alongside the most common genes and DNA of its rows. The sample table shows 920,000 or so distinct CDR3 sequences, and 45% are seen once. In total, the top ten clones hold around 18% of the sample. The sequenced material came from blood. These receptors were collected from a woman between 55 and 75 years old in good health.

A word on this clonotype: A much larger clone is a single base away; this may be a read error. The chain has TRBV27 and TRBJ1-6; tentative D call: TRBD1 (5 bases). The germline CDR1 and CDR2 sequences are MNHEY and SMNVEV (reference sequence). There are 14 residues in the CDR3. This CDR3 is CVSRMGGLASPLHF. The CDR3 DNA is TGTGTCAGCAGGATGGGGGGGTTGGCTTCACCCCTCCACTTT.

CDR3 DNA sequence: TGTGCCAGCAGTTATTGGGGTTTTCAAGATAATGAAAAACTGTTTTTT. This translates into CASSYWGFQDNEKLFF. V gene TRBV6-6 combines with J gene TRBJ1-4; D not resolved. The ends were cut back, 3 bases at V and 4 bases at J, with 15 bases in the middle. Germline V gene sequence: CDR1 MNHNY, CDR2 SVGAGI (reference sequence). This CDR3 is built from 16 residues.

The chain carries TRBV27 and TRBJ2-7; 10 nucleotides align to TRBD1. Germline CDR1 reads MNHEY; CDR2 reads SMNVEV (reference sequence). CDR3 length: 15 residues. With V trimmed by 7 bases and J by 6 bases, 12 bases remained unmatched. CDR3 coding DNA: TGTGCCAGCAACCCCTCGGCAGGGACAGGGGCCGAGCAGTACTTC. Translation gives CASNPSAGTGAEQYF.

This clonotype was counted a few times. The V gene is TRBV14, the J gene TRBJ2-4; 8 bases map to TRBD2. This CDR3 is built from 18 residues. V lost 1 base, J lost 0 bases, and 8 bases stayed unmatched. The germline gives CDR1 SGHDN, CDR2 FVKESK. CDR3 coding DNA: TGTGCCAGCAGCCAAGTGATAGCGGGGACCCTAGCCAAAAACATTCAGTACTTC. It translates to CASSQVIAGTLAKNIQYF.

About this clonotype itself: One end of the junction is discordant with germline, which a read error may explain. V usage is TRBV14 and J usage is TRBJ2-4; no clear D. The J call may be incorrect, as the DNA end agrees better with TRBJ2-7. The CDR3 runs 14 residues. The germline V gene encodes CDR1 SGHDN and CDR2 FVKESK. The CDR3 nucleotides are TGTGCTAGCAGCCAAGGGTACTGGGCCTACGAGCAGTACTTC. The encoded protein is CASSQGYWAYEQYF.

This clonotype came up a few times. The chain combines TRBV5-1 with TRBJ2-7; D unresolved. This CDR3 region has 14 residues. The germline V and J ends were trimmed by 5 bases and 3 bases, with 15 bases remaining between them. Germline values: CDR1 SGHRS, CDR2 YFSETQ. The CDR3 DNA follows: TGCGCCAGCAGACTTGGGCCAGCTATCTACGAGCAGTACTTC. This sequence encodes CASRLGPAIYEQYF.

This chain connects TRBV5-1 to TRBJ2-3; D gene ambiguous. V was trimmed by 1 base and J by 1 base, leaving 13 bases between them. The CDR3 is made up of 16 amino acids. Germline CDR1 and CDR2: SGHRS and YFSETQ. For the CDR3, the DNA is TGCGCCAGCAGCTTGTTCGAGTCTATGGGCACAGATACGCAGTATTTT. Translating it yields CASSLFESMGTDTQYF.

The chain employs TRBV7-8 and TRBJ1-5, with a possible D match to TRBD1 (5 bases). Trimming cost V 4 bases and J 0 bases, with 13 bases left between them. This CDR3 is 16 amino acids long. Looked up from germline, CDR1 is SGHVS and CDR2 is FQNEAQ. This CDR3 reads CASSSRQRYSNQPQHF. The CDR3 DNA reads as TGTGCCAGCAGCTCAAGACAGCGATATAGCAATCAGCCCCAGCATTTT. The complete variable domain, with remaining parts taken from reference TRBV7-8 and TRBJ1-5, reads GAGVSQSPRYKVAKRGQDVALRCDPISGHVSLFWYQQALGQGPEFLTYFQNEAQLDKSGLPSDRFFAERPEGSVSTLKIQRTQQEDSAVYLCASSSRQRYSNQPQHFGDGTRLSIL.

This clonotype has just a few counts. The chain has TRBV7-6 and TRBJ2-7, with D possibly being TRBD2 (6 bases). CDR1 and CDR2 from the germline V gene are SGHVS and FNYEAQ. This CDR3 is 14 amino acids long. V lost 5 bases to trimming and J lost 3 bases, with 14 bases between them. The CDR3, as DNA: TGTGCCAGCAGCCCATCGGCGGGAAACTACGAGCAGTACTTC. This codes for CASSPSAGNYEQYF.

This clonotype was detected only a few times. The J gene is TRBJ2-5, the V gene TRBV7-2; 12 bases match TRBD2. TRBJ2-7 matches the DNA end more closely, so the J call is doubtful. Germline V gene sequence: CDR1 SGHTA, CDR2 FQGNSA. The CDR3 runs 15 residues. The CDR3 bases are TGTGCCAGCAGCGAAGGACTAGCGGGAAACTACGAGCAGTACTTC. Translation: CASSEGLAGNYEQYF.

A few counts support this clonotype. The chain uses TRBV7-6 and TRBJ2-3, with D uncertain. The germline V gene has CDR1 SGHVS and CDR2 FNYEAQ. This CDR3 comprises 14 residues. Trimming pared 5 bases from V and 4 bases from J, leaving 13 bases between. The CDR3 region is CASSPTWSADTQYF. Written as DNA, the CDR3 is TGTGCCAGCAGCCCGACCTGGAGCGCAGATACGCAGTATTTT.

The genes are TRBV27 and TRBJ2-1; D uncertain. CDR3 size: 12 residues. V was pared by 4 bases and J by 4 bases, with 5 bases between. CDR1 is MNHEY, CDR2 SMNVEV, per germline (reference sequence). The CDR3 here is CASSYRYNEQFF. DNA of the CDR3: TGTGCCAGCAGTTACCGTTACAATGAGCAGTTCTTC.

This sequence joins TRBV2 and TRBJ2-7; D unclear. The V end lost 7 bases, the J end lost 1 base, and 17 bases lay between the germline ends. Per the germline V gene, CDR1 is SNHLY and CDR2 is FYNNEI. CDR3 length: 15 residues. CDR3 nucleotide sequence: TGTGCCAGCAACCAAGGACGTGTCGGGTCCTACGAGCAGTACTTC. This translates into CASNQGRVGSYEQYF. Combining the CDR3 with reference TRBV2 and TRBJ2-7 gives the whole variable domain EPEVTQTPSHQVTQMGQEVILRCVPISNHLYFYWYRQILGQKVEFLVSFYNNEISEKSEIFDDQFSVERPDGSNFTLKIRSTKLEDSAMYFCASNQGRVGSYEQYFGPGTRLTVT.

This clonotype was counted many times. The V gene is TRBV7-9, the J gene TRBJ1-1, with no clear D. The V gene's germline CDR1 is SEHNR and CDR2 FQNEAQ (reference sequence). The CDR3 consists of 13 residues. V was pared by 5 bases and J by 0 bases, with 7 bases between. Here the CDR3 DNA reads TGTGCCAGCAGCATAACAGTGAACACTGAAGCTTTCTTT. Translated, it gives CASSITVNTEAFF.

CDR3 protein: CSARDHRGTYNEQYF. The CDR3 nucleotides read TGCAGTGCTAGAGATCACAGGGGAACGTACAATGAGCAGTACTTC. V and J are TRBV20-1 and TRBJ2-5, with 7 bases fitting TRBD1. Trimming cost V 0 bases and J 11 bases; bases outside gene matches: 15. The CDR3 runs to 15 residues. Germline V CDR1 and CDR2: DFQATT, SNEGSKA (reference sequence).

In this sample, this clonotype turned up many times. V is TRBV28 and J is TRBJ2-4; TRBD1 matches 8 bases. V lost 6 bases to trimming and J lost 2 bases; unmatched junction nucleotides: 12. Germline values: CDR1 MDHEN, CDR2 SYDVKM. CDR3 length equals 17 residues. The CDR3 reads CASSIYGTGWTKNIQYF. Here the CDR3 DNA reads TGTGCCAGCAGCATTTACGGGACAGGTTGGACCAAAAACATTCAGTACTTC. The whole variable domain, filled in from reference TRBV28 and TRBJ2-4, reads DVKVTQSSRYLVKRTGEKVFLECVQDMDHENMFWYRQDPGLGLRLIYFSYDVKMKEKGDIPEGYSVSREKKERFSLILESASTNQTSMYLCASSIYGTGWTKNIQYFGAGTRLSVL.

The rearrangement links TRBV3-1 to TRBJ2-7; D assignment may be TRBD1 or TRBD2 (5 bases each). Trimming took 6 bases from V and 2 from J, leaving 17 bases between them. This CDR3 contains 15 residues. Per germline, CDR1 LGHDT and CDR2 YNNKEL (reference sequence). CDR3 sequence: CASSQDCGGTYEQYF. The CDR3 DNA follows: TGTGCCAGCAGTCAGGATTGTGGGGGAACCTACGAGCAGTACTTC.

This clonotype was detected only a few times. CDR3 sequence: CASSLAKDEQYF. For the CDR3, the DNA is TGCGCCAGCAGCTTGGCTAAGGACGAGCAGTACTTC. This chain uses TRBV5-1 with TRBJ2-5; no reliable D call. The end of the DNA fits TRBJ2-7 better, so the J call may be wrong. Germline CDR1 reads SGHRS; CDR2 reads YFSETQ. The length of the CDR3 is 12 residues.

This clonotype was found many times. The V call is TRBV29-1, the J call TRBJ2-1, with 9 bases that match TRBD2. Germline V gene data show CDR1 as SQVTM and CDR2 as ANQGSEA. V shed 7 bases and J 3 bases; nucleotides not matched to a gene: 4. This CDR3 spans 13 amino acids. CDR3 region: CSAETSGYNEQFF. The CDR3 bases are TGCAGCGCCGAGACTAGCGGCTACAATGAGCAGTTCTTC.

The V call is TRBV5-6, the J call TRBJ1-1, with D tentatively TRBD1 (5 bases). Trimming cost V 4 bases and J 6 bases, with 10 bases left between them. CDR3 length: 12 residues. Germline CDR1 is SGHDT and CDR2 is YYEEEE. The CDR3 loop reads CASSVQGPEAFF. The CDR3, as DNA: TGTGCCAGCAGCGTCCAGGGACCTGAAGCTTTCTTT.